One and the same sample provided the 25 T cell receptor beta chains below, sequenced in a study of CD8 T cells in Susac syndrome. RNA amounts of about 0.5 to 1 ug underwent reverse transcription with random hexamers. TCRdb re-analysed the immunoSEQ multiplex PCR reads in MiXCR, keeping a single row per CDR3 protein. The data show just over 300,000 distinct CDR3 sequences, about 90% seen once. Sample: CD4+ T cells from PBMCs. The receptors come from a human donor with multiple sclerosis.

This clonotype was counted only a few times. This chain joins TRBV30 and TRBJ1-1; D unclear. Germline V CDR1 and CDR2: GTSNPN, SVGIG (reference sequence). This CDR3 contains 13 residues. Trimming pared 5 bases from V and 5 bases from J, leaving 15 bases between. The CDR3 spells CAWSRERGTEAFF. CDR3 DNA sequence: TGTGCCTGGTCGAGGGAAAGAGGGACTGAAGCTTTCTTT.

CDR3 bases: TGTGCCACCAGCAGAGAAATACAGGGAAACACTGAAGCTTTCTTT. Its translation is CATSREIQGNTEAFF. The V gene is TRBV15, the J gene TRBJ1-1; perhaps TRBD1 as D (6 bases). Trimming left V 0 bases short and J 2 bases short, with 10 bases between. The CDR3 is 15 residues long. Germline CDR1 is LNHNV and CDR2 is YYDKDF (reference sequence).

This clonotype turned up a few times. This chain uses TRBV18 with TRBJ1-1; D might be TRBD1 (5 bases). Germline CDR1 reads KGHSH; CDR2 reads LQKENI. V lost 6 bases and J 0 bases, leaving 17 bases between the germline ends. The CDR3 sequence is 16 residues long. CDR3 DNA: TGTGCCAGCTCGCCAAAGGGGTCGCACCTGAACACTGAAGCTTTCTTT. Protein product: CASSPKGSHLNTEAFF.

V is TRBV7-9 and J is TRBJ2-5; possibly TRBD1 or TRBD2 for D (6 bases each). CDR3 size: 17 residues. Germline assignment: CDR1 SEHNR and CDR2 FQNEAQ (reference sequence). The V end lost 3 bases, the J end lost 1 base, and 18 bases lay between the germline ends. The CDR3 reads CASSFERGGFVQETQYF. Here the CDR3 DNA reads TGTGCCAGCAGCTTCGAGAGAGGGGGGTTTGTCCAAGAGACCCAGTACTTC.

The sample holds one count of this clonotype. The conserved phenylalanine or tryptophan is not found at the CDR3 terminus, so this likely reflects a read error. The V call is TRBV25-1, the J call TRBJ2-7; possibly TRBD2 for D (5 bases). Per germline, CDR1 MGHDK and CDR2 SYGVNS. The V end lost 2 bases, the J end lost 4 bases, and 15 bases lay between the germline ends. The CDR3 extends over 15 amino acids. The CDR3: CASSEAVGARYEQYL. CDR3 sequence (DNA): TGTGCCAGCAGTGAAGCTGTGGGAGCAAGGTACGAGCAGTACCTC.

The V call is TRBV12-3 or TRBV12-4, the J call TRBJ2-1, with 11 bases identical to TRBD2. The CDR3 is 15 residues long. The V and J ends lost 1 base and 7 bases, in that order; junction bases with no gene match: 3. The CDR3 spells CASSLGLAGGNEQFF. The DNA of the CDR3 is TGTGCCAGCAGTTTAGGGCTAGCGGGAGGAAATGAGCAGTTCTTC.

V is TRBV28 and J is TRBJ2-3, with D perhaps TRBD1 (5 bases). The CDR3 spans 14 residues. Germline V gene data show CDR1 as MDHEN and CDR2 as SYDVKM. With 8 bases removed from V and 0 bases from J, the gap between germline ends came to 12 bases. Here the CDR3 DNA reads TGTGCCAGCTTAGGGGCCTTTAGCACAGATACGCAGTATTTT. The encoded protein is CASLGAFSTDTQYF.

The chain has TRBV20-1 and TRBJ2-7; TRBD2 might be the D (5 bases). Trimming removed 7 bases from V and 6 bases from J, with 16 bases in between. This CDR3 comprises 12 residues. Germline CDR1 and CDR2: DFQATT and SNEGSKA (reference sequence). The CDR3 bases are TGCAGTGGGATCACCCTAGGAGGCGAGCAGTACTTC. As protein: CSGITLGGEQYF.

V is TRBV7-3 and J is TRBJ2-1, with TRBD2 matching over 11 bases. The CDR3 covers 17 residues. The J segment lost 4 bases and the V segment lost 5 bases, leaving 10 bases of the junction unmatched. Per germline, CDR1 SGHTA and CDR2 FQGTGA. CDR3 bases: TGTGCCAGCAGCACAAGTAGGACTAGCGGGCCATACAATGAGCAGTTCTTC. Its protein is CASSTSRTSGPYNEQFF.

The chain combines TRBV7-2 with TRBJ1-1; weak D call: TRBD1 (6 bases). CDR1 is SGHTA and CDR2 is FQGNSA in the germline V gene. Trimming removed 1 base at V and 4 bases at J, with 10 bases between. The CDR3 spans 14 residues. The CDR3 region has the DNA TGTGCCAGCAGCTTAGAGTTGACAGGCACTGAAGCTTTCTTT. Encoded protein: CASSLELTGTEAFF.

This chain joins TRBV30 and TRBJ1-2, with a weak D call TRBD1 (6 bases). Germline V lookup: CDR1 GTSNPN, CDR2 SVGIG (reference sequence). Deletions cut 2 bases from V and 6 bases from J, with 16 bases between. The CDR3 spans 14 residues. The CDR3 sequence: CAWSLTMDSHGYTF. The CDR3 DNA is TGTGCCTGGAGTCTCACTATGGACAGCCATGGCTACACCTTC.

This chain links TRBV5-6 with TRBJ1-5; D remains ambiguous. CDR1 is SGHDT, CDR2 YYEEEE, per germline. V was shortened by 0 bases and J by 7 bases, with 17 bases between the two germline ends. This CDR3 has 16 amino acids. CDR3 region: CASSLGARLNGQPQHF. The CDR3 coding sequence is TGTGCCAGCAGCTTGGGGGCCAGGTTAAACGGGCAGCCCCAGCATTTT.

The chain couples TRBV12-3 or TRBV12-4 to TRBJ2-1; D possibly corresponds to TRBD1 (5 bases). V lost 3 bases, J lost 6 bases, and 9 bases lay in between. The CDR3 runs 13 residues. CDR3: CASSFYRINEQFF. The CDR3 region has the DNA TGTGCCAGCAGTTTCTACAGGATCAATGAGCAGTTCTTC.

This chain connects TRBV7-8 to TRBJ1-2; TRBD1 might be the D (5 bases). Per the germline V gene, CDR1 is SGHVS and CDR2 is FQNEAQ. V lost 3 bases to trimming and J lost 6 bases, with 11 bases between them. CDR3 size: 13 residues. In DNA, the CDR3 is TGTGCCAGCAGCTTTTGGCCGGGGGATGGCTACACCTTC. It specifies CASSFWPGDGYTF.

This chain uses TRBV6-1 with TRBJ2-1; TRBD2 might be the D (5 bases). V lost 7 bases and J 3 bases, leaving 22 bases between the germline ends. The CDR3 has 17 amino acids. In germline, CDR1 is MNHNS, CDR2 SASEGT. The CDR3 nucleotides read TGTGCCAGCACCTTGATCCTTTCAGCGGACCTCTACAATGAGCAGTTCTTC. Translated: CASTLILSADLYNEQFF.

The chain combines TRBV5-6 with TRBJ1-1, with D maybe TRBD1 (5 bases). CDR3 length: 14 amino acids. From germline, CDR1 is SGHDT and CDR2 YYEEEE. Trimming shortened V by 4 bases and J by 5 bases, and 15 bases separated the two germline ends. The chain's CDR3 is CASSRPAQGTEAFF. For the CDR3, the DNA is TGTGCCAGCAGCCGACCGGCTCAGGGAACTGAAGCTTTCTTT.

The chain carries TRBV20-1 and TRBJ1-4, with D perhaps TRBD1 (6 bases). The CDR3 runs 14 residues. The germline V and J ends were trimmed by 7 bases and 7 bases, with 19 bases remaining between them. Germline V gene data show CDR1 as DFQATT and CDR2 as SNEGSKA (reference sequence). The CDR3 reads CSVPPRGRGEKLFF. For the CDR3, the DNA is TGCAGTGTACCACCCAGGGGCCGCGGTGAAAAACTGTTTTTT.

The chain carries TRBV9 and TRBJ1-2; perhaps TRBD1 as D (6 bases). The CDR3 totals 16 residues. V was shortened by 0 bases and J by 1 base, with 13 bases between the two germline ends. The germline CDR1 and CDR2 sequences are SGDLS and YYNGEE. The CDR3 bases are TGTGCCAGCAGCGTAGAAGGACAGACCCTTAACTATGGCTACACCTTC. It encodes CASSVEGQTLNYGYTF.

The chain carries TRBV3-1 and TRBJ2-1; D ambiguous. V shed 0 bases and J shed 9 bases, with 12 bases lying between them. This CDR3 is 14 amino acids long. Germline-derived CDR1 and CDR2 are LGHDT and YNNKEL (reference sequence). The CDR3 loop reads CASSQDRWSSEQFF. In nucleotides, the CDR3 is TGTGCCAGCAGCCAAGACAGGTGGAGTAGTGAGCAGTTCTTC.

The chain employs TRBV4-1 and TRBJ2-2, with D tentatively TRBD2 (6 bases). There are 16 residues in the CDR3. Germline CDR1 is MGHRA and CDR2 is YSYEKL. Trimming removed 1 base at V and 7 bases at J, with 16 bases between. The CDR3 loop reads CASSQAIGTLDGELFF. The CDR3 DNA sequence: TGCGCCAGCAGCCAAGCGATCGGGACTTTGGACGGGGAGCTGTTTTTT.

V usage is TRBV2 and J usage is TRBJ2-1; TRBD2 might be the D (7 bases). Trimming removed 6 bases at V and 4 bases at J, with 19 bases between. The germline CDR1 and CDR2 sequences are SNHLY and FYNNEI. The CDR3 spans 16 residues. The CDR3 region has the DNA TGTGCCAGCAGGGGAGGGGGGGGTCCCTTTTACAATGAGCAGTTCTTC. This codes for CASRGGGGPFYNEQFF.

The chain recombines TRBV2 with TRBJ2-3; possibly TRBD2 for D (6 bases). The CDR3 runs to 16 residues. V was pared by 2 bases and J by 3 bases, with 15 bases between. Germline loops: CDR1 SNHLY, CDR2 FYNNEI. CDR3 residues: CASSELRGADTDTQYF. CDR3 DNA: TGTGCCAGCAGTGAATTGCGCGGGGCGGATACAGATACGCAGTATTTT. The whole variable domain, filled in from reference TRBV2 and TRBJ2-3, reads EPEVTQTPSHQVTQMGQEVILRCVPISNHLYFYWYRQILGQKVEFLVSFYNNEISEKSEIFDDQFSVERPDGSNFTLKIRSTKLEDSAMYFCASSELRGADTDTQYFGPGTRLTVL.

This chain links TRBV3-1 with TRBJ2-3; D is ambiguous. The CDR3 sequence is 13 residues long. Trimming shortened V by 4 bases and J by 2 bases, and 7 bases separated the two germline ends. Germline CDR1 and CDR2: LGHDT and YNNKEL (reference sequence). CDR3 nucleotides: TGTGCCAGCAGCCCTCTTAACACAGATACGCAGTATTTT. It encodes CASSPLNTDTQYF.

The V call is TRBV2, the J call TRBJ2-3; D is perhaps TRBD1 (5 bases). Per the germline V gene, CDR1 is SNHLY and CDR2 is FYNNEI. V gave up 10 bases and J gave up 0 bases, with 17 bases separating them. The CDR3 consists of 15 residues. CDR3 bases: TGTGCCACCCCCGCGGAGTCAGGGAGCACAGATACGCAGTATTTT. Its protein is CATPAESGSTDTQYF.

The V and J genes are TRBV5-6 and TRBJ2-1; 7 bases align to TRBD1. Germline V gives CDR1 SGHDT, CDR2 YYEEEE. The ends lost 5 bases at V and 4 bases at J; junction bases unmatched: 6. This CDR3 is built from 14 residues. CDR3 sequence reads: CASSVQGRYNEQFF. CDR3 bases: TGTGCCAGCAGTGTACAGGGGCGGTACAATGAGCAGTTCTTC.